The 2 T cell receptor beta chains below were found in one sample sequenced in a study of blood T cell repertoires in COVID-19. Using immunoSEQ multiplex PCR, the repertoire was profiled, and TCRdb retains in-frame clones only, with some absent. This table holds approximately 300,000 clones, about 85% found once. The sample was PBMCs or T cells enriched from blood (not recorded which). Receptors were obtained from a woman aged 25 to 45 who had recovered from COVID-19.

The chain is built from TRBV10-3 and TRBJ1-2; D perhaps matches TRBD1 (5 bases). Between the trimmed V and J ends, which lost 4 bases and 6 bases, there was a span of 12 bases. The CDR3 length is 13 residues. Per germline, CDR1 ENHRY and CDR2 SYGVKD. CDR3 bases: TGTGCCATCAGTGGAGTTGAGACAGATGGCTACACCTTC. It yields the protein CAISGVETDGYTF.

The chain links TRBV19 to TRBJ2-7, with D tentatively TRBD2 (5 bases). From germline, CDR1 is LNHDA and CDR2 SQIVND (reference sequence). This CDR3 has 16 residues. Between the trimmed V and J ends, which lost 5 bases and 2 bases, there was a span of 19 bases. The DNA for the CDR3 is TGTGCCAGTAGTGCAACTTATAGCTCCGGGGCCTACGAGCAGTACTTC. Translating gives CASSATYSSGAYEQYF.